This is a list of T cell receptor beta chains from one sample in a study of shared clonotypes between healthy human individuals. Sequenced by immunoSEQ multiplex PCR; TCRdb stores in-frame clones only, minus some. Of under 650,000 clones listed, 90% to 96% are singletons. The sequenced sample consisted of naive CD4+ T cells sorted from blood. The origin of the receptors is a woman in her thirties in good health. Each CDR3 is given with its conserved first and last residue. A D gene is named only where the DNA matches it firmly. Where a row states a size, it is once, few, many or the class of an expanded clone; other rows omit it.

CDR3nt	CDR3aa	j_gene	d_gene	v_gene	abundance
TGTGCCAGTAGTCCCGGGACAGGGTCGGTAAGTGAAGCTTTCTTT	CASSPGTGSVSEAFF	TRBJ1-1	TRBD1	TRBV19	NA
TGTGCCAGTAGCATGGGACAGATGAACACTGAAGCTTTCTTT	CASSMGQMNTEAFF	TRBJ1-1	TRBD1	TRBV19	NA
TGTGCCAGCAGCTCCGGAAAGGACAGAAAACTGTTTTTT	CASSSGKDRKLFF	TRBJ1-4	NA	TRBV11-2	once
TGCGCCAGCAGCGAAACGGGGAGAACTAGCACAGATACGCAGTATTTT	CASSETGRTSTDTQYF	TRBJ2-3	NA	TRBV5-1	once
TGTGCCAGCAGCTTGGGTTTTAAGACAGGGGCCTACGAGCAGTACTTC	CASSLGFKTGAYEQYF	TRBJ2-7	TRBD1	TRBV5-4	NA
TGTGCCATCAGTGAGTCGGGACAGGGTATACGTGGCTACACCTTC	CAISESGQGIRGYTF	TRBJ1-2	TRBD1	TRBV10-3	once
TGTGCCAGCACCACCGGGGGGGCCGCAAAATCAGATACGCAGTATTTT	CASTTGGAAKSDTQYF	TRBJ2-3	TRBD2	TRBV28	NA
TGTGCCAGCAGCCCCCGGGGGCGAGGAGATCAGCCCCAGCATTTT	CASSPRGRGDQPQHF	TRBJ1-5	NA	TRBV6-1	NA
TGTGCCAGCAGCTCACTAGCGGGACGACAAGAGACCCAGTACTTC	CASSSLAGRQETQYF	TRBJ2-5	TRBD2	TRBV5-4	NA
TGTGCCAGTAGTATCACCTTCGCGGTCACAGGGGACAACGTGAACACTGAAGCTTTCTTT	CASSITFAVTGDNVNTEAFF	TRBJ1-1	TRBD1	TRBV19	many
TGTGCCAGCAGCCCTCTGCCCAGGACAGGGAGTAGGTACGAGCAGTACTTC	CASSPLPRTGSRYEQYF	TRBJ2-7	TRBD1	TRBV5-6	NA
TGTGCCAGCTCACCAACGGGACAGGGGGTTTCCTACGAGCAGTACTTC	CASSPTGQGVSYEQYF	TRBJ2-7	TRBD1	TRBV18	NA
TGCGCCAGCAAAGGCGTTAGGGGTTCGGGAACTGAAGCTTTCTTT	CASKGVRGSGTEAFF	TRBJ1-1	NA	TRBV5-1	NA
TGTGCCAGCAGTACCACAGGGGGAGGGGAGCTGTTTTTT	CASSTTGGGELFF	TRBJ2-2	TRBD1	TRBV6-6	NA
TGTGCCAGCAGCCCTAACGTCTGGAACTATGGCTACACCTTC	CASSPNVWNYGYTF	TRBJ1-2	NA	TRBV5-5	NA
TGTGCCAGCAGTTTATTTTGGGGCGATAATTCACCCCTCCACTTT	CASSLFWGDNSPLHF	TRBJ1-6	NA	TRBV27	NA
TGTGCCAGCAGTTACTCTGCTAGCGGGGCGTTCGAGCAGTACTTC	CASSYSASGAFEQYF	TRBJ2-7	TRBD2	TRBV6-5	NA
TGTGCCAGCAGCTTAGATCAGAGACTAGCGGGATCTGGGGCCAACGTCCTGACTTTC	CASSLDQRLAGSGANVLTF	TRBJ2-6	TRBD2	TRBV11-2	NA
TGCAGCGTTGCGGACTACGAGCAGTACTTC	CSVADYEQYF	TRBJ2-7	NA	TRBV29-1	NA
TGTGCCAGCAGCCCCTGGACTAGCGGGAGATGGGTCAATGAGCAGTTCTTC	CASSPWTSGRWVNEQFF	TRBJ2-1	TRBD2	TRBV11-2	NA
TGTGCCAGCAACCCTAGCACGGGAGGGAACTACGAGCAGTACTTC	CASNPSTGGNYEQYF	TRBJ2-7	TRBD2	TRBV28	once
TGTGCCAGCAGTCTAACCGGACTAGCTGACTACGAGCAGTACTTC	CASSLTGLADYEQYF	TRBJ2-7	TRBD2	TRBV27	NA
TGTGCCACCATGGCCCAGCGAGACACTGAAGCTTTCTTT	CATMAQRDTEAFF	TRBJ1-1	NA	TRBV5-4	NA
TGTGCCAGCAGCCCGTGGACAGGGGGCGCGTCCTACGAGCAGTACTTC	CASSPWTGGASYEQYF	TRBJ2-7	TRBD1	TRBV5-8	NA
TGTGCCAGCAGCTTAACAGTACATACAAGGAATGAGCAGTTCTTC	CASSLTVHTRNEQFF	TRBJ2-1	NA	TRBV7-3	once
TGTGCCAGCAGCCCGGGCCGAAACACCGGGGAGCTGTTTTTT	CASSPGRNTGELFF	TRBJ2-2	NA	TRBV9	few
TGTGCCAGCAGTTACTCGATCAATCAGCCCCAGCATTTT	CASSYSINQPQHF	TRBJ1-5	NA	TRBV6-5	few
TGTGCCAGCTCCCGGGACAGGCGAGGAGATCCCCAGTACTTC	CASSRDRRGDPQYF	TRBJ2-5	TRBD1	TRBV16	NA
TGCGCCAGCAGCCAAGATCGAGGGGACACTAATGAAAAACTGTTTTTT	CASSQDRGDTNEKLFF	TRBJ1-4	NA	TRBV4-1	NA
TGCGCCAGCAGCTTGGGGGCTAGCGGGACCTACGAGCAGTACTTC	CASSLGASGTYEQYF	TRBJ2-7	TRBD2	TRBV5-1	NA
TGCAGCGTTGTGGAAGCTATGAACACTGAAGCTTTCTTT	CSVVEAMNTEAFF	TRBJ1-1	NA	TRBV29-1	NA
TGTGCCAGCAGCGTAGAGGATCTAGCGGGAGTTGGGCAGTTCTTC	CASSVEDLAGVGQFF	TRBJ2-1	TRBD2	TRBV9	NA
TGCGCCAGCAGTGAGTCGACTGAGGGAGAGTACAATGAGCAGTTCTTC	CASSESTEGEYNEQFF	TRBJ2-1	NA	TRBV10-1	NA
TGTGCCAGCAGGAACCAACAGGGGAACAATCAGCCCCAGCATTTT	CASRNQQGNNQPQHF	TRBJ1-5	TRBD1	TRBV2	NA
TGTGCCAGCAGCTTAGGTGGCGACACCTACGAGCAGTACTTC	CASSLGGDTYEQYF	TRBJ2-7	NA	TRBV11-3	NA
TGTGCCAGCAAGCCAGCATTGGGTGGCTACACCTTC	CASKPALGGYTF	TRBJ1-2	NA	TRBV28	NA
TGTGCCAGCAGCTTTAGGACGAACACTGAAGCTTTCTTT	CASSFRTNTEAFF	TRBJ1-1	NA	TRBV5-4	NA
TGTGCCAGCAGCTTAGACCAGGGACCAACCTACGAGCAGTACTTC	CASSLDQGPTYEQYF	TRBJ2-7	NA	TRBV11-2	NA
TGTGCCAGCAGCTCGGCAGCGGCTCCTTGGAGGGATACGCAGTATTTT	CASSSAAAPWRDTQYF	TRBJ2-3	NA	TRBV7-2	NA
TGTGCCAGCAGCCCGAATTCCTACGAGCAGTACTTC	CASSPNSYEQYF	TRBJ2-7	NA	TRBV7-3	few
TGTGCCAGCAGCACCCAGGACAGGGGTTCCTACAATGAGCAGTTCTTC	CASSTQDRGSYNEQFF	TRBJ2-1	TRBD1	TRBV7-9	NA
TGCGCCAGCAGTGATGCCGGGCAGCGGGAGTGGACCGGGGAGCTGTTTTTT	CASSDAGQREWTGELFF	TRBJ2-2	TRBD2	TRBV10-2	NA
TGTGCCAGCAGTAAAGGACAGGGGGGCGCAGATACGCAGTATTTT	CASSKGQGGADTQYF	TRBJ2-3	TRBD1	TRBV6-6	NA
TGTGCCAGCAGTAAGGCACAGGGCATGAACACTGAAGCTTTCTTT	CASSKAQGMNTEAFF	TRBJ1-1	NA	TRBV28	once
TGTGCCAGCAGCGTAGCACTAGCGGGAAACACCGGGGAGCTGTTTTTT	CASSVALAGNTGELFF	TRBJ2-2	TRBD2	TRBV9	once
TGTGCCAGCAGCTGGACTAGCGGGTTCTCCTACGAGCAGTACTTC	CASSWTSGFSYEQYF	TRBJ2-7	TRBD2	TRBV11-2	NA
TGTGCCAGCAGGCCAGGGGGCACCCCCTATGGCTACACCTTC	CASRPGGTPYGYTF	TRBJ1-2	TRBD1	TRBV28	NA
TGCAGCGTTGAAAGGAGGGACAGAGGTTCTTATGATCCTACGCAGTATTTT	CSVERRDRGSYDPTQYF	TRBJ2-3	NA	TRBV29-1	NA
TGCAGTGCTAGAAGTGGGAATGAGCAGTTCTTC	CSARSGNEQFF	TRBJ2-1	NA	TRBV20-1	NA
TGTGCCAGCAGTTACTCACTAGCGCTGTCCAGCGAGCAGTACTTC	CASSYSLALSSEQYF	TRBJ2-7	TRBD2	TRBV6-5	NA
TGCGCCAGCAGCTCGAGGGCGGGCTCCTACGAGCAGTACTTC	CASSSRAGSYEQYF	TRBJ2-7	NA	TRBV5-1	once
TGTGCCAGCAGTGTACAGACTACTAACTATGGCTACACCTTC	CASSVQTTNYGYTF	TRBJ1-2	NA	TRBV2	NA
TGTGCCAGCAGCCCACGGGTGGCGGGGGCCTACAATGAGCAGTTCTTC	CASSPRVAGAYNEQFF	TRBJ2-1	TRBD2	TRBV7-8	NA
TGTGCCAGCAGTTCCCGGGGGACCGCCTACGAGCAGTACTTC	CASSSRGTAYEQYF	TRBJ2-7	NA	TRBV27	once
TGTGCCAGCTCACCAGGGACTAGCGGGGTTTACGAGCAGTACTTC	CASSPGTSGVYEQYF	TRBJ2-7	TRBD2	TRBV18	NA
TGTGCCACGGGACAAGTGAACACCGGGGAGCTGTTTTTT	CATGQVNTGELFF	TRBJ2-2	NA	TRBV6-1	NA
TGTGCCAGCAGCTTATGGGCTAGCGGGAGTGACGCAGATACGCAGTATTTT	CASSLWASGSDADTQYF	TRBJ2-3	TRBD2	TRBV11-2	NA
TGTGCCTGGAATACTGGGCATGAGCAGTTCTTC	CAWNTGHEQFF	TRBJ2-1	NA	TRBV30	NA
TGTGCCAGCAGTTTTTTAGGTCCGGAGGAGCCTGAAGCTTTCTTT	CASSFLGPEEPEAFF	TRBJ1-1	NA	TRBV28	NA
TGTGCCAGCAGTTACAGGCTTGGGGGGAGCTACAATGAGCAGTTCTTC	CASSYRLGGSYNEQFF	TRBJ2-1	NA	TRBV6-6	NA